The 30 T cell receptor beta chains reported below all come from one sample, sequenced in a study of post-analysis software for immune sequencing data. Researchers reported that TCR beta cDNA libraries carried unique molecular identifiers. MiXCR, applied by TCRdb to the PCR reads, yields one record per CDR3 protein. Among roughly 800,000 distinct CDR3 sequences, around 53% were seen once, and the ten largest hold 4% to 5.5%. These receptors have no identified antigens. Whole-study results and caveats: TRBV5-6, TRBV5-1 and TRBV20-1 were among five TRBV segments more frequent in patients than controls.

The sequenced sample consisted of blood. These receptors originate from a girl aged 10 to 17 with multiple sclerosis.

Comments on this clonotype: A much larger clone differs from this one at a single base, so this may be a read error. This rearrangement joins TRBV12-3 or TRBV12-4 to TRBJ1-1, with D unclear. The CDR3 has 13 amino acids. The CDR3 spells CASRRTANSEAFF. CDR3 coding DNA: TGTGCCAGCAGGAGAACAGCGAACTCTGAAGCTTTCTTT.

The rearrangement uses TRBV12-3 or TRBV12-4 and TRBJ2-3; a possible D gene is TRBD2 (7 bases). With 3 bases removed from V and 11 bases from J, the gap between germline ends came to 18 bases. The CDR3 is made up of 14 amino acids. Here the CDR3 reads CASSFGPSGGQQYF. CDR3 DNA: TGTGCCAGCAGTTTTGGTCCGTCGGGGGGCCAGCAGTATTTT.

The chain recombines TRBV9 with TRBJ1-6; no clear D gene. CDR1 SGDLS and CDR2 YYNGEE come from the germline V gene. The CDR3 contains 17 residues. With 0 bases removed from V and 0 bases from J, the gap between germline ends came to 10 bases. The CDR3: CASSVEAGSSYNSPLHF. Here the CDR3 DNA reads TGTGCCAGCAGCGTAGAGGCCGGTAGCTCCTATAATTCACCCCTCCACTTT.

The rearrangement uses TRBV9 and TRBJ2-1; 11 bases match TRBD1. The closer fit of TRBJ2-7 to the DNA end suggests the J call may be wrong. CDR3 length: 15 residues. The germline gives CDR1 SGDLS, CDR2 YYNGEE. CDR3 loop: CASSVDGQGAREQYF. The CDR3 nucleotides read TGTGCCAGCAGCGTAGATGGACAGGGGGCGCGGGAGCAGTACTTC.

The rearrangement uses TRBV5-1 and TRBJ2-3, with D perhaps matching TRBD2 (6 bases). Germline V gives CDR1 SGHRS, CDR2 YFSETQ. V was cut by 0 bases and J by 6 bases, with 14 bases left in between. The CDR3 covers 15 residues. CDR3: CASSLDGGVVDTQYF. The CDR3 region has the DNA TGCGCCAGCAGCTTGGACGGCGGGGTGGTGGATACGCAGTATTTT.

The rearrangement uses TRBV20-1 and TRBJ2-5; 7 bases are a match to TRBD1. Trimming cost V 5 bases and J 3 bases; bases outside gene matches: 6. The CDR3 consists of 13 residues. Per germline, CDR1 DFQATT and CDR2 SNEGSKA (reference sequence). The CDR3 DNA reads TGCAGTGCTGGAAACAGGGGAGAAGAGACCCAGTACTTC. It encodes CSAGNRGEETQYF.

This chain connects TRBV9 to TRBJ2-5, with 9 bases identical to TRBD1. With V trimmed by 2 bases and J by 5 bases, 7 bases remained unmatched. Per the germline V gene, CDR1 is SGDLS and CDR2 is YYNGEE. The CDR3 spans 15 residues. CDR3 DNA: TGTGCCAGCAGCGTCGGGACAGGGTTGTTGGAGACCCAGTACTTC. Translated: CASSVGTGLLETQYF.

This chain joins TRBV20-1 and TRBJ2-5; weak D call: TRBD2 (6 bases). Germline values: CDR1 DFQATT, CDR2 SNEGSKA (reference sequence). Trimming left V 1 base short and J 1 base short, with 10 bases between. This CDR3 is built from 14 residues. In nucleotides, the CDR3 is TGCAGTGCTAGAGTTCGCGGGACCCAAGAGACCCAGTACTTC. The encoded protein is CSARVRGTQETQYF.

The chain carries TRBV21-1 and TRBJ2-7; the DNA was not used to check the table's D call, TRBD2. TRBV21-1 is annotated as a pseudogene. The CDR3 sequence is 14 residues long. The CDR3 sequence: CASSKRRLPYEQYF. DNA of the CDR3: TGTGCCAGCAGCAAAAGGAGGTTACCATACGAGCAGTACTTC.

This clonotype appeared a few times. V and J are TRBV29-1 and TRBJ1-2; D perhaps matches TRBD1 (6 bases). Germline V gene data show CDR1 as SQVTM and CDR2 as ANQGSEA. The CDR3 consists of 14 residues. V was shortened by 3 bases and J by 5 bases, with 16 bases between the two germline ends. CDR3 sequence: CSVEWRQAGYGYTF. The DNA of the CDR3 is TGCAGCGTTGAGTGGCGACAGGCTGGGTATGGCTACACCTTC.

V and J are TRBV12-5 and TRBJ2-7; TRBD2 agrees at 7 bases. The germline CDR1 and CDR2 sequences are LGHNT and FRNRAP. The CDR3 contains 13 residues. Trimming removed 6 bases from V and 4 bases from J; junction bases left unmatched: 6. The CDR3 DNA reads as TGTGCTAGTGGCATGGACGGGAGGTACGAGCAGTACTTC. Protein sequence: CASGMDGRYEQYF.

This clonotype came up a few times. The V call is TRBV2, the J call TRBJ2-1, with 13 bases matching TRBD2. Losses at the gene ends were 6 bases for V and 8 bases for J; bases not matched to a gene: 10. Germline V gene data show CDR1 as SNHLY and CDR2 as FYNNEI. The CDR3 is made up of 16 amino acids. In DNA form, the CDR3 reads TGTGCCAGCAGGAGGACTAGCGGGAGCCTGGGCCATGAGCAGTTCTTC. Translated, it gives CASRRTSGSLGHEQFF.

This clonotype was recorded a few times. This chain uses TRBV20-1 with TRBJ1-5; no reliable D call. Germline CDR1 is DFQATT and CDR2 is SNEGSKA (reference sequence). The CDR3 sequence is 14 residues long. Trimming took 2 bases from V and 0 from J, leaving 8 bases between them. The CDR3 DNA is TGCAGTGCTAGAAATGATTATAGCAATCAGCCCCAGCATTTT. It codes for CSARNDYSNQPQHF.

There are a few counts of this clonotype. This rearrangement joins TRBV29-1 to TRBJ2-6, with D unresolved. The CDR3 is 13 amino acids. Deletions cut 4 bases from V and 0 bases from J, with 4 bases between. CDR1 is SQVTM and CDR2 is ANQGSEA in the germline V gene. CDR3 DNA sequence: TGCAGCGTTGGATACTCTGGGGCCAACGTCCTGACTTTC. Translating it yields CSVGYSGANVLTF.

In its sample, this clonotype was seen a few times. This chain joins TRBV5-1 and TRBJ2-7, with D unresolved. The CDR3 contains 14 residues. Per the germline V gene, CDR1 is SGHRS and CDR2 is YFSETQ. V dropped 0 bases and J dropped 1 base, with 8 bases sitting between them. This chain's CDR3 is CASSLEVGSYEQYF. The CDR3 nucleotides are TGCGCCAGCAGCTTGGAGGTTGGATCCTACGAGCAGTACTTC.

As DNA, the CDR3 is TGCAGTGCTCCGCGGGGGGGTAGCGGAAAAGAGACCCAGTACTTC. It encodes CSAPRGGSGKETQYF. The rearrangement joins TRBV20-1 to TRBJ2-5; 9 bases fit TRBD2. CDR3 length equals 15 residues. Looked up from germline, CDR1 is DFQATT and CDR2 is SNEGSKA (reference sequence). V lost 5 bases and J lost 3; bases outside the gene matches: 10.

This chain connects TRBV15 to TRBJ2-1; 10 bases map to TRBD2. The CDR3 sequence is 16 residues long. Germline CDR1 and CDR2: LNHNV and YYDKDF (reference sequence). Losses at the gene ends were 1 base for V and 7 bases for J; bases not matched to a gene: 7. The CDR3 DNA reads TGTGCCACCAGCAGAGCTACAGCGGGAGGGATAAATGAGCAGTTCTTC. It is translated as CATSRATAGGINEQFF.

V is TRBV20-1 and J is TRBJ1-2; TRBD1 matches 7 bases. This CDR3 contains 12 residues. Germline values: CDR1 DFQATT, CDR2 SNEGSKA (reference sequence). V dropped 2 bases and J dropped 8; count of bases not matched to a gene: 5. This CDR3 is CSARPQGGGYTF. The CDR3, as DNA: TGCAGTGCTAGACCCCAGGGGGGGGGCTACACCTTC.

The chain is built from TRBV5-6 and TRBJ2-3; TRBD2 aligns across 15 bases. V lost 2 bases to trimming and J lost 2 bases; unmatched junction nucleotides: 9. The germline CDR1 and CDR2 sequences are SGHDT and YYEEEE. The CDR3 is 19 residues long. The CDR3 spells CASSFGLAGGPGHTDTQYF. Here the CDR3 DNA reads TGTGCCAGCAGCTTTGGACTAGCGGGAGGGCCGGGACACACAGATACGCAGTATTTT.

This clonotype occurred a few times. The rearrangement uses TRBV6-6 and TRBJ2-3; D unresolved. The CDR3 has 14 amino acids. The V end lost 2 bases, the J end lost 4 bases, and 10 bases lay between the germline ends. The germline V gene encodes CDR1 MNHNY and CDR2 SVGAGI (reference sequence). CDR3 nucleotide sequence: TGTGCCAGCAGTTACAGTCCCAAGGCAGATACGCAGTATTTT. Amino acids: CASSYSPKADTQYF.

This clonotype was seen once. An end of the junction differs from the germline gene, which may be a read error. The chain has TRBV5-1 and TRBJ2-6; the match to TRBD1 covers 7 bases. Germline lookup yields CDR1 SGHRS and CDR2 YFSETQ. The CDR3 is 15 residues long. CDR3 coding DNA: TGCGCCAGCAGCTTCACAGGGGTTGGGGCCAACGTCCTGCATTTC. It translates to CASSFTGVGANVLHF.

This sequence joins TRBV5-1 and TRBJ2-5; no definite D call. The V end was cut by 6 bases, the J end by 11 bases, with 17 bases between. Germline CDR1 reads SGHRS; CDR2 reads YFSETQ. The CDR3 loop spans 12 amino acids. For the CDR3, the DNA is TGCGCCAGCAAGTCGCAGGCCTTGGAGCAGTACTTC. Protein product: CASKSQALEQYF.

DNA for the CDR3: TGTGCCAGCAGCCCCCGATTAGGCGGGACCCAGTACTTC. Translation gives CASSPRLGGTQYF. The rearrangement joins TRBV7-2 to TRBJ2-7; the D is unclear. The DNA end favors TRBJ2-5, so the J call may be wrong. Germline loops: CDR1 SGHTA, CDR2 FQGNSA. The CDR3 extends over 13 amino acids.

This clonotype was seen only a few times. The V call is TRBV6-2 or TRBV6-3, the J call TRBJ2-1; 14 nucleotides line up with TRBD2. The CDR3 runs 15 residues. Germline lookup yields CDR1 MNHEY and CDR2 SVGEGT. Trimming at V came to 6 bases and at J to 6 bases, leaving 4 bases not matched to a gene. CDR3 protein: CASSRGLAGVNEQFF. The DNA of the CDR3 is TGTGCCAGCAGCCGGGGACTAGCGGGGGTCAATGAGCAGTTCTTC.

The CDR3 here is CASSDRTGMNTEAFF. The CDR3 DNA sequence: TGTGCCAGCTCAGATCGGACAGGGATGAACACTGAAGCTTTCTTT. The rearrangement joins TRBV18 to TRBJ1-1, with 8 bases lining up with TRBD1. The CDR3 spans 15 residues. J was trimmed by 0 bases and V by 5 bases; bases with no gene match: 5. CDR1 and CDR2 from the germline V gene are KGHSH and LQKENI.

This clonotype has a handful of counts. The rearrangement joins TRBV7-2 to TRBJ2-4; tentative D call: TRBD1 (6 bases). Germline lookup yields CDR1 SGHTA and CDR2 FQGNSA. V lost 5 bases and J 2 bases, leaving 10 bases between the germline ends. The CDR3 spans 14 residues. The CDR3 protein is CASSQDRTKNIQYF. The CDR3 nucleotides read TGTGCCAGCAGCCAGGACAGAACCAAAAACATTCAGTACTTC.

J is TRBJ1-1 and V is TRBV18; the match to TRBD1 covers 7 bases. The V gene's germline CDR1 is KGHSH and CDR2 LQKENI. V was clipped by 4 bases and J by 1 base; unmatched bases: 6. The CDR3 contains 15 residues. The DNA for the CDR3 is TGTGCCAGCTCACACCCGGGACAGCAGAACACTGAAGCTTTCTTT. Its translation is CASSHPGQQNTEAFF.

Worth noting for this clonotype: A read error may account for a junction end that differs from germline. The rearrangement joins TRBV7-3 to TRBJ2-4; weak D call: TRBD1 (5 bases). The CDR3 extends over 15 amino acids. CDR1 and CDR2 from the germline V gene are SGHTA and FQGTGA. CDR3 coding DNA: TGTGCCAGCAGCTTAGGGCACCAGGACAAAAACATTCAGCACTTC. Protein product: CASSLGHQDKNIQHF.

The CDR3 sequence: CASSFHSTDTQYF. The CDR3 coding sequence is TGCGCCAGCAGCTTCCACAGCACAGATACGCAGTATTTT. The chain links TRBV5-1 to TRBJ2-3; D remains unclear. Germline CDR1 is SGHRS and CDR2 is YFSETQ. The CDR3 has 13 amino acids. Trimming stripped 2 bases from V and 0 bases from J, with 4 bases between.

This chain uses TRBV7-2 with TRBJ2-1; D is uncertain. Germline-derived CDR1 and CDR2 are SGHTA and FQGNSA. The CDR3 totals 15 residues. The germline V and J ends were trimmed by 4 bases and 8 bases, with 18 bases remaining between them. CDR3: CASSSTRVAAHEQFF. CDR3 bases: TGTGCCAGCAGCTCTACGCGAGTTGCTGCCCATGAGCAGTTCTTC.